This T cell receptor (beta chain) derives from a study of blood T cell repertoires in COVID-19. A remark on this clone: This same CDR3 is encoded by further DNA sequences in the sample.

This CDR3 has 14 amino acids. Germline CDR1 LNHDA, CDR2 SQIVND (reference sequence). The junction had 3 bases not matched to a gene; V was cut back by 2 bases and J by 4 bases. The table came from immunoSEQ multiplex PCR; TCRdb's copy has only in-frame clones and leaves some out. Of roughly 20,000 clones listed, 70% to 90% are singletons. The sequenced sample consisted of peripheral blood. The V and J genes are TRBV19 and TRBJ2-5; the match to TRBD1 covers 8 bases. This clonotype was obtained from a human donor with active COVID-19. The donor label of this sample is uncertain. The CDR3 coding sequence is TGTGCCAGTAGTATAAGGACAGGGTTAGAGACCCAGTACTTC. Its protein is CASSIRTGLETQYF. The whole variable domain, filled in from reference TRBV19 and TRBJ2-5, reads DGGITQSPKYLFRKEGQNVTLSCEQNLNHDAMYWYRQDPGQGLRLIYYSQIVNDFQKGDIAEGYSVSREKKESFPLTVTSAQKNPTAFYLCASSIRTGLETQYFGPGTRLLVL.